This TCR beta chain originates from a study of beta chain features in type 1 diabetes. Study context: Sorted cells numbering roughly 98,000,000 were examined across all samples. Study findings and constraints: Still unanswered here is whether HLA type influences TCRB rearrangement. The study found that naive, central memory and Treg TCRB repertoires appeared more similar in patients than in healthy donors. For Type 1 diabetes patients, all four CD4+ subsets carried TCRB CDR3s that were moderately but significantly shorter.

This clone was seen more than once but under ten times. What it binds is unknown. The isolated RNA, all of it, was reverse transcribed, so expressed TCRB transcripts were what got sequenced. Assay: immunoSEQ multiplex PCR; the TCRdb copy retains only in-frame clones and omits some. The profile shows about 370,000 clones, over 8.5% of them singletons. V dropped 5 bases and J dropped 0; count of bases not matched to a gene: 5. CDR1 is SGHNT and CDR2 is YYREEE in the germline V gene (reference sequence). This CDR3 contains 15 residues. The sequenced sample was central memory CD4+ T cells from blood. The chain combines TRBV5-4 with TRBJ1-1, with 9 bases fitting TRBD1. This clonotype originated in a man younger than 40 with type 1 diabetes. CDR3 nucleotide sequence: TGTGCCAGCAGACCAGGACAGGGGCTGAACACTGAAGCTTTCTTT. Protein sequence: CASRPGQGLNTEAFF.